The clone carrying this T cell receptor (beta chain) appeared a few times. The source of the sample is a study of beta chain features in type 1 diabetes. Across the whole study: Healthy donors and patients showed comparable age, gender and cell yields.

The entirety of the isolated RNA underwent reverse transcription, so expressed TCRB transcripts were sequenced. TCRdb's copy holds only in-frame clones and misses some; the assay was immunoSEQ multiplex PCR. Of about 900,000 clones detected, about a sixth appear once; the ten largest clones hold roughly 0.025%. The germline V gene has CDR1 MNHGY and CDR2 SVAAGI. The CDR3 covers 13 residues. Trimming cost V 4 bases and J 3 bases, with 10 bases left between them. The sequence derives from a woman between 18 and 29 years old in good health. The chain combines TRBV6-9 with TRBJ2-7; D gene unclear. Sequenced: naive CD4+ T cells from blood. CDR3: CASSCWTIYEQYF. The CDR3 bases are TGTGCCAGCAGTTGTTGGACGATCTACGAGCAGTACTTC.